The 20 T cell receptor beta chains given below trace back to one sample, sequenced in a study of T cell responses to AZD1222 COVID-19 vaccine. The table came from immunoSEQ multiplex PCR; TCRdb's copy has only in-frame clones and leaves some out. This sample yields 80,000 to 90,000 clones, of which 70% to 90% are seen a single time; 4% to 5% belongs to the top ten. This specimen consisted of peripheral blood, obtained 28 days after the second AZD1222 dose. These TCRs come from an adult who received the AZD1222 COVID-19 vaccine.

This clone was counted a single time. Other DNA sequences in this specimen translate into the identical CDR3. The J gene is TRBJ2-1, the V gene TRBV5-1; 12 nucleotides agree with TRBD2. Germline CDR1 SGHRS, CDR2 YFSETQ. J was trimmed by 4 bases and V by 3 bases; bases with no gene match: 2. This CDR3 has 15 residues. CDR3 sequence (DNA): TGCGCCAGCAGCTCGACTAGCGGGGGTTACAATGAGCAGTTCTTC. Protein product: CASSSTSGGYNEQFF.

The J gene is TRBJ2-3, the V gene TRBV3-1 (or the pseudogene TRBV3-2), with D unclear. Looked up from germline, CDR1 is LGHDT and CDR2 is YNNKEL (reference sequence). The CDR3 spans 12 residues. The V and J ends lost 3 bases and 9 bases respectively, with 10 bases between them. The CDR3 protein is CASSQGPGTQYF. CDR3 nucleotide sequence: TGTGCCAGCAGCCAGGGTCCCGGAACGCAGTATTTT.

The chain combines TRBV19 with TRBJ1-1, with 9 bases lining up with TRBD1. CDR3 length: 17 amino acids. Germline loops: CDR1 LNHDA, CDR2 SQIVND (reference sequence). The J segment lost 1 base and the V segment lost 7 bases, leaving 13 bases of the junction unmatched. Here the CDR3 DNA reads TGTGCCAGTACAAGTCGAACAGGGGGCTGGGGGAACACTGAAGCTTTCTTT. Protein sequence: CASTSRTGGWGNTEAFF. Combining the CDR3 with reference TRBV19 and TRBJ1-1 gives the whole variable domain DGGITQSPKYLFRKEGQNVTLSCEQNLNHDAMYWYRQDPGQGLRLIYYSQIVNDFQKGDIAEGYSVSREKKESFPLTVTSAQKNPTAFYLCASTSRTGGWGNTEAFFGQGTRLTVV.

This chain links TRBV3-1 (or the pseudogene TRBV3-2) with TRBJ2-5; D gene uncertain. CDR1 is LGHDT, CDR2 YNNKEL, per germline (reference sequence). This CDR3 comprises 15 residues. Trimming cost V 1 base and J 2 bases, with 11 bases left between them. The CDR3 loop is CASSQGPNRQETQYF. CDR3 coding DNA: TGTGCCAGCAGCCAAGGGCCCAACCGGCAAGAGACCCAGTACTTC.

This sequence joins TRBV6-5 and TRBJ1-3; the D gene is possibly TRBD1 (5 bases). From germline, CDR1 is MNHEY and CDR2 SVGAGI. This CDR3 contains 13 residues. Trimming left V 6 bases short and J 6 bases short, with 12 bases between. CDR3 region: CASRPGAENTIYF. CDR3 in DNA: TGTGCCAGCAGACCCGGGGCAGAAAACACCATATATTTT.

V is TRBV19 and J is TRBJ1-2; 10 positions agree with TRBD1. The CDR3 is made up of 14 amino acids. Germline CDR1 and CDR2: LNHDA and SQIVND (reference sequence). Unmatched junction bases numbered 2, after V lost 6 bases and J lost 1 base. The CDR3 region has the DNA TGTGCCAGTAGGCGGACAGGGGGTAACTATGGCTACACCTTC. It translates to CASRRTGGNYGYTF.

This clone occurred a few times. The J gene is TRBJ2-5, the V gene TRBV27, with 9 bases identical to TRBD1. Germline V gene data show CDR1 as MNHEY and CDR2 as SMNVEV (reference sequence). V was pared by 5 bases and J by 5 bases, with 9 bases of the junction left unmatched. The CDR3 spans 15 residues. The CDR3 loop reads CASSTAQGAGETQYF. In nucleotides, the CDR3 is TGTGCCAGCAGTACCGCACAGGGGGCCGGGGAGACCCAGTACTTC.

The V and J genes are TRBV28 and TRBJ1-5; 10 bases are a match to TRBD1. Germline V gene lookup returns CDR1 MDHEN and CDR2 SYDVKM. CDR3 length equals 15 residues. V gave up 4 bases and J gave up 3 bases; unmatched junction bases: 3. The CDR3 sequence: CASSSGQGNNQPQHF. In DNA, the CDR3 is TGTGCCAGCAGTTCGGGACAGGGGAACAATCAGCCCCAGCATTTT.

The chain has TRBV5-8 and TRBJ2-1; 14 nucleotides match TRBD2. CDR1 is SGHTS and CDR2 is YDEGEE in the germline V gene. The CDR3 runs 15 residues. Losses at the gene ends were 4 bases for V and 12 bases for J; bases not matched to a gene: 9. The CDR3 DNA sequence: TGTGCCAGCAGCCCCGGGACTAGCGGGGGACGGTGGCAGTTCTTC. This codes for CASSPGTSGGRWQFF.

The rearrangement joins TRBV3-1 (or the pseudogene TRBV3-2) to TRBJ1-1; TRBD1 might be the D (5 bases). Germline V gene sequence: CDR1 LGHDT, CDR2 YNNKEL (reference sequence). The CDR3 spans 14 residues. Trimming took off 1 base at V and 1 base at J, with 7 bases between the two ends. Here the CDR3 DNA reads TGTGCCAGCAGCCAAGGGCAGGGGAACACTGAAGCTTTCTTT. The encoded protein is CASSQGQGNTEAFF.

The J gene is TRBJ1-2, the V gene TRBV14; D unresolved. V lost 1 base and J lost 8, with 14 bases in between. CDR1 is SGHDN and CDR2 is FVKESK in the germline V gene. There are 14 residues in the CDR3. The CDR3 protein is CASSQVFGWGGYTF. In nucleotides, the CDR3 is TGTGCCAGCAGCCAAGTTTTTGGGTGGGGAGGCTACACCTTC.

The chain recombines TRBV5-6 with TRBJ2-4; D possibly uses TRBD1 or TRBD2 (5 bases each). The V and J ends lost 1 base and 5 bases respectively, with 16 bases between them. The germline V gene has CDR1 SGHDT and CDR2 YYEEEE. The CDR3 sequence is 16 residues long. CDR3 sequence: CASSLPGAGTQNIQYF. The CDR3 DNA reads as TGTGCCAGCAGCTTGCCAGGTGCAGGGACCCAAAACATTCAGTACTTC.

The chain joins TRBV5-1 to TRBJ2-1, with 9 positions matching TRBD1. The CDR3 is made up of 16 amino acids. The V segment lost 4 bases and the J segment 0 bases; nucleotides outside the gene matches: 5. Germline CDR1 reads SGHRS; CDR2 reads YFSETQ. As DNA, the CDR3 is TGCGCCAGCAGCCAATCGGGACAGGGCTCCTACAATGAGCAGTTCTTC. This sequence encodes CASSQSGQGSYNEQFF. The full variable domain, in which reference TRBV5-1 and TRBJ2-1 provide the parts outside the CDR3, is KAGVTQTPRYLIKTRGQQVTLSCSPISGHRSVSWYQQTPGQGLQFLFEYFSETQRNKGNFPGRFSGRQFSNSRSEMNVSTLELGDSALYLCASSQSGQGSYNEQFFGPGTRLTVL.

This clone has only one observation. This chain links TRBV6-5 with TRBJ1-5, with a tentative D call TRBD1 (5 bases). The CDR3 is 14 residues long. Trimming cost V 0 bases and J 6 bases, with 9 bases left between them. Germline V lookup: CDR1 MNHEY, CDR2 SVGAGI. The CDR3 bases are TGTGCCAGCAGTTACTCGGGGGGGAGTCAGCCCCAGCATTTT. It specifies CASSYSGGSQPQHF.

The chain is built from TRBV5-1 and TRBJ1-5; the D gene is possibly TRBD1 (5 bases). Germline assignment: CDR1 SGHRS and CDR2 YFSETQ. Trimming took off 1 base at V and 0 bases at J, with 14 bases between the two ends. CDR3 length: 17 amino acids. The CDR3 is CASSLFGRAYSNQPQHF. The CDR3 DNA sequence: TGCGCCAGCAGCTTGTTCGGCAGGGCCTATAGCAATCAGCCCCAGCATTTT.

This clone showed up just once. V gene TRBV3-1 (or the pseudogene TRBV3-2) combines with J gene TRBJ1-3; the D is unclear. The CDR3 extends over 12 amino acids. V shed 1 base and J shed 7 bases, with 5 bases lying between them. CDR1 is LGHDT and CDR2 is YNNKEL in the germline V gene (reference sequence). The CDR3 spells CASSQVGNTIYF. CDR3 bases: TGTGCCAGCAGCCAAGTCGGTAACACCATATATTTT.

Only one count was recorded for this clone. This sequence joins TRBV19 and TRBJ2-1, with D perhaps TRBD2 (6 bases). The CDR3 runs 13 residues. Germline values: CDR1 LNHDA, CDR2 SQIVND (reference sequence). The CDR3 protein is CSSGGVAYNEQFF. DNA of the CDR3: TGTTCCTCTGGAGGGGTGGCCTACAATGAGCAGTTCTTC.

The chain recombines TRBV27 with TRBJ1-5, with unresolved D. V dropped 6 bases and J dropped 0 bases, with 6 bases sitting between them. The CDR3 is 13 amino acids. Germline V gene sequence: CDR1 MNHEY, CDR2 SMNVEV (reference sequence). The CDR3 sequence: CASSINSNQPQHF. For the CDR3, the DNA is TGTGCCAGCAGCATCAATAGCAATCAGCCCCAGCATTTT.

The rearrangement joins TRBV28 to TRBJ1-1, with TRBD1 matching 8 bases. Looked up from germline, CDR1 is MDHEN and CDR2 is SYDVKM. The CDR3 spans 17 residues. V trimming: 2 bases; J trimming: 5 bases; junction bases outside the gene matches: 13. The CDR3 reads CASSLPPTGGAGTEAFF. In nucleotides, the CDR3 is TGTGCCAGCAGTTTACCACCCACAGGGGGGGCAGGAACTGAAGCTTTCTTT.

The chain has TRBV10-2 and TRBJ2-5; 7 nucleotides line up with TRBD1. CDR1 and CDR2 from the germline V gene are WSHSY and SAAADI. The CDR3 is made up of 14 amino acids. Trimming cost V 7 bases and J 3 bases; bases outside gene matches: 8. The CDR3 sequence: CASKSPGTEETQYF. The CDR3 nucleotides read TGCGCCAGCAAGTCCCCCGGGACAGAAGAGACCCAGTACTTC.